This entry features one TCR beta chain sequence. A few counts support this clonotype. No antigen is known for it. There are no base qualities to consult, and no much larger clone falls within one base. Instrument on record: Illumina NovaSeq 6000. cDNA libraries for TCRalpha and TCRbeta were prepared by 5'RACE using constant-segment primers, with sample barcodes and unique molecular identifiers added. RNA was extracted from every sample with Trizol reagent. Libraries were amplified in two PCR steps, with a second sample barcode and Illumina TruSeq adapters added in the second step. Sequencing of the libraries was done on an Illumina NovaSeq, producing 2 x 150 bp paired-end reads. On the authors' methods: Reads were demultiplexed and collapsed into UMI-guided consensus sequences with migec v1.2.7. With mixcr v2.1.11, UMI consensuses were aligned to TRA and TRB V and J templates and assembled into clonotypes. A clonotype was counted as expanded or contracted only when both edgeR and NoisET called the clonotype significant, with the noise models trained on biological replicates. edgeR calls used a false discovery rate-adjusted p below 0.01 and a log2 fold-change threshold of 1. As an exploratory analysis of dynamics, PCA with hierarchical clustering was applied to max-normalized trajectories of the 1000 most abundant clonotypes. Separately sequenced CD4+ and CD8+ repertoires were used to assign a CD4 or CD8 phenotype to each responding clone. TCRdb applied fastp at Q25 and MiXCR to the public reads, then kept only in-frame beta chains. All rows with the same CDR3 protein become a single entry with the most common DNA and genes. It is TCRdb's table, rather than the study itself, that gives the V and J calls and clone size. Here the sample has just under 350,000 distinct CDR3 sequences; 10% to 15% occur a single time. The leading ten clones occupy around 21% of the sample.

The data derive from a study of T-cell memory formation after mild COVID-19 (dated by TCRdb to about 2021). A note on the overall study: TCR sequence clusters from the two donors were largely donor specific. Longitudinal TCRalpha and TCRbeta repertoire sequencing tracked T-cell clones expanding and contracting after mild COVID-19 in a couple of donors. The cohort was made up of two young adult volunteers, one female and one male, who were previously healthy.

Ficoll-Paque density gradient centrifugation was the method used to isolate PBMCs. The CDR3, from cysteine to phenylalanine, totals 14 residues. Only the CDR3 part of the read is kept: 42 bases, read in frame from the first base. Deletion took 0 bases off V and 4 bases off J, with a span of 9 bases between the germline ends. CDR1 and CDR2 were assigned from the germline V gene as LGHNA and YSLEER. Beyond this particular receptor, the publication reports: The detection of some responding clones in pre-infection memory suggests that pre-existing cross-reactive memory T cells joined the SARS-CoV-2 response. The second-wave clones that peaked on day 37 were not confirmed to be SARS-CoV-2 specific. Contracting CD4+ clones turned up mainly in the CM and EM memory subsets, whereas EMRA was where CD8+ clones were enriched. Balanced CD4/CD8 phenotypes were observed for clones contracting from day 15 to 85, whereas a bias towards CD4+ was observed for a second wave of clones expanding from day 15 to 37. The study covered only two mild cases, and larger cohorts including severe cases with pre-infection samples were considered necessary.

Sequenced material: PBMCs or a T cell subset sorted from them (not recorded which). The receptor's source is a young man who had mild COVID-19 (a few samples of this study predate the infection). The sample titles of this study are shuffled in the database, so cell type and time point are left out; the donor was told from shared clones. The chain is assembled from TRBV4-3 and TRBJ1-2; D gene: possibly TRBD1, on 5 matching bases. CDR3 loop: CASSQEGTLYGYTF. The nucleotides read TGCGCCAGCAGCCAAGAAGGGACCCTCTATGGCTACACCTTC.